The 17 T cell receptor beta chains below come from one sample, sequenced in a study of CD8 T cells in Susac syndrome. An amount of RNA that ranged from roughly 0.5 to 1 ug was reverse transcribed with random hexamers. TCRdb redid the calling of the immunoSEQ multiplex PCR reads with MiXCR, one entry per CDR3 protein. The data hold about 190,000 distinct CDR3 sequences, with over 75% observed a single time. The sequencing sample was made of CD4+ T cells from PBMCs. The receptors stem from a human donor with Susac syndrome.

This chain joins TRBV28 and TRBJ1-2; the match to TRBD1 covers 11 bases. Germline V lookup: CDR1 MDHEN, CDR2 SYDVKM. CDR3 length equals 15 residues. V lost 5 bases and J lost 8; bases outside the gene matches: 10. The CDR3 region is CASSTGQGGTGGYTF. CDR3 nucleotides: TGTGCCAGCAGTACGGGACAGGGGGGCACGGGAGGCTACACCTTC.

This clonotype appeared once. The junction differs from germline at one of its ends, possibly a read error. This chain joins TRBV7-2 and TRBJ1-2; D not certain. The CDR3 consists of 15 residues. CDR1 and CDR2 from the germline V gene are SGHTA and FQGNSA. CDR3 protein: CASSFKTGANYGHTF. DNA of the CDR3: TGTGCCAGCAGCTTTAAGACCGGAGCTAACTATGGCCACACCTTC.

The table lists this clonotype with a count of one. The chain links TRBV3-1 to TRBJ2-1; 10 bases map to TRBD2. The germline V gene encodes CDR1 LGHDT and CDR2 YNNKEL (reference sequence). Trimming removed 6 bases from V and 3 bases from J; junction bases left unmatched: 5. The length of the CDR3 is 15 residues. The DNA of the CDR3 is TGTGCCAGCAGAACACTAGCGGGAAACTACAATGAGCAGTTCTTC. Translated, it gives CASRTLAGNYNEQFF.

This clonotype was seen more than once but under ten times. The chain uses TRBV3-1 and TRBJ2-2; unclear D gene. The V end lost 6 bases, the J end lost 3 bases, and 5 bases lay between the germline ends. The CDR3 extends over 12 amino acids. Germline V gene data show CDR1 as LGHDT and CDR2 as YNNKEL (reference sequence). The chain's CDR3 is CASSHDTGELFF. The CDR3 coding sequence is TGTGCCAGCAGTCACGACACCGGGGAGCTGTTTTTT.

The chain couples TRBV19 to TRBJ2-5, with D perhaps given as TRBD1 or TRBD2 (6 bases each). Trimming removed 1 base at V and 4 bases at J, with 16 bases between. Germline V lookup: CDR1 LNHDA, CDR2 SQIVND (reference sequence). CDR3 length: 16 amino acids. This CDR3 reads CASSIGGSGAAETQYF. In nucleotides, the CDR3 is TGTGCCAGTAGTATAGGCGGATCGGGGGCGGCAGAGACCCAGTACTTC.

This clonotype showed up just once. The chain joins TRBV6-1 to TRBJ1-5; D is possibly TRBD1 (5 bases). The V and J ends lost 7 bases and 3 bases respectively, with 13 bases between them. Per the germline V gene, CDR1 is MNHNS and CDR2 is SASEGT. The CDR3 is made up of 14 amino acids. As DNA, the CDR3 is TGTGCCAGCACGGTCAGGGTGGACAATCAGCCCCAGCATTTT. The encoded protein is CASTVRVDNQPQHF.

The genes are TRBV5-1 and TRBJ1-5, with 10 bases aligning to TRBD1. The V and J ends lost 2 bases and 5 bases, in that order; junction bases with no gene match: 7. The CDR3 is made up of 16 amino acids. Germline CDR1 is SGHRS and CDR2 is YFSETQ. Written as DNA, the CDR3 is TGCGCCAGCAGCTTAGGGACAGGGGATGATTATCAGCCCCAGCATTTT. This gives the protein CASSLGTGDDYQPQHF. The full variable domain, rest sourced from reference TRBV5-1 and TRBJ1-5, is KAGVTQTPRYLIKTRGQQVTLSCSPISGHRSVSWYQQTPGQGLQFLFEYFSETQRNKGNFPGRFSGRQFSNSRSEMNVSTLELGDSALYLCASSLGTGDDYQPQHFGDGTRLSIL.

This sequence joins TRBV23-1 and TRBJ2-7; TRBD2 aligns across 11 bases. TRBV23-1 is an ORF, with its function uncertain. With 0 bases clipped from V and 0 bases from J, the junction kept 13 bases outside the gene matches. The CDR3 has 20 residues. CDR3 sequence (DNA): TGCGCCAGCAGTCAATCGGAGGGAACTAGCGGGGGCCGGAGCTCCTACGAGCAGTACTTC. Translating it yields CASSQSEGTSGGRSSYEQYF.

CDR3: CSATMDSQEPEQFF. In DNA form, the CDR3 reads TGCAGTGCTACGATGGACAGCCAAGAGCCTGAGCAGTTCTTC. The chain carries TRBV20-1 and TRBJ2-1, with D maybe TRBD1 (6 bases). Trimming left V 4 bases short and J 9 bases short, with 19 bases between. This CDR3 spans 14 amino acids. From germline, CDR1 is DFQATT and CDR2 SNEGSKA (reference sequence).

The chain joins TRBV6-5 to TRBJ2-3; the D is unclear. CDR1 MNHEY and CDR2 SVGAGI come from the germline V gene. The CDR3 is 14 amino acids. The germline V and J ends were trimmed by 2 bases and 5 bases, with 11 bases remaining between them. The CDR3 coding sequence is TGTGCCAGCAGTTACGGAGCGTCAAAAGATACGCAGTATTTT. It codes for CASSYGASKDTQYF.

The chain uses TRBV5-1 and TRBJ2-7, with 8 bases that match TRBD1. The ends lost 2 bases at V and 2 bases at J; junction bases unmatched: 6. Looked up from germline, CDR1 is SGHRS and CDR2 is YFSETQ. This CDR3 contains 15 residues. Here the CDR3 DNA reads TGCGCCAGCAGCTTCCGGACAGGGTCGCCCTACGAGCAGTACTTC. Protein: CASSFRTGSPYEQYF.

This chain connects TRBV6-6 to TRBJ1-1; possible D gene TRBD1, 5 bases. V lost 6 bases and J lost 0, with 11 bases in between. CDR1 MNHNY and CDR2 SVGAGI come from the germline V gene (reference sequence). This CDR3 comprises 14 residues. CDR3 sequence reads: CASRDTVLNTEAFF. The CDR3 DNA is TGTGCCAGCAGGGACACGGTATTGAACACTGAAGCTTTCTTT.

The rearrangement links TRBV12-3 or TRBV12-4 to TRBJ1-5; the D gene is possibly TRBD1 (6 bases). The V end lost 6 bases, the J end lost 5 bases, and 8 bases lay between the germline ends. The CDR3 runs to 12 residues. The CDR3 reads CASRSGDQPQHF. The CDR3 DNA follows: TGTGCCAGCAGGTCAGGGGATCAGCCCCAGCATTTT.

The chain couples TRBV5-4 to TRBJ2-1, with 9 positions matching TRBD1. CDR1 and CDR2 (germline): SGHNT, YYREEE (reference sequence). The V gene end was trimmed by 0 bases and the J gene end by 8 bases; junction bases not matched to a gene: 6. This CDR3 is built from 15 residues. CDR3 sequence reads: CASSLGLRTGDEQFF. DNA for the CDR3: TGTGCCAGCAGCTTGGGACTAAGGACAGGGGATGAGCAGTTCTTC. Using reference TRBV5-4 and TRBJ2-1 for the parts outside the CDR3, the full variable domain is ETGVTQSPTHLIKTRGQQVTLRCSSQSGHNTVSWYQQALGQGPQFIFQYYREEENGRGNFPPRFSGLQFPNYSSELNVNALELDDSALYLCASSLGLRTGDEQFFGPGTRLTVL.

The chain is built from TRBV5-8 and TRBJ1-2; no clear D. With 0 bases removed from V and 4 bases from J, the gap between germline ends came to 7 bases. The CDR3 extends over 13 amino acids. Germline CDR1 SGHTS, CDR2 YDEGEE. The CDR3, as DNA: TGTGCCAGCAGCTTGGGCATGGGCTATGGCTACACCTTC. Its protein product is CASSLGMGYGYTF.

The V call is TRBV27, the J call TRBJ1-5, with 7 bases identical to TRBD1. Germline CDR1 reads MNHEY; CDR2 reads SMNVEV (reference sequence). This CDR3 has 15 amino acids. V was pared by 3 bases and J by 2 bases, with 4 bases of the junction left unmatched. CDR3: CASSLTGTGNQPQHF. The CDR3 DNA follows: TGTGCCAGCAGTTTGACCGGGACAGGCAATCAGCCCCAGCATTTT.

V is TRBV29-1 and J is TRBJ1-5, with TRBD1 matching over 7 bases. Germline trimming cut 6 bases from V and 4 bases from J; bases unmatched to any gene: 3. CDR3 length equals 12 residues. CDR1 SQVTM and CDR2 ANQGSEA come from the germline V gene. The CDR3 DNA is TGCAGCGTGAAACAGGGGAATCAGCCCCAGCATTTT. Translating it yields CSVKQGNQPQHF.